This entry features one T cell receptor (beta chain) sequence. It lacks a known antigen. Per-base quality was not reported, and no clone a single base away is much larger than it. Libraries were made using 5' RACE. The ligated cDNA was amplified by four rounds of PCR, in which nested alpha and beta constant region primers were used together with the SP2 primer. TCR RNA was reverse transcribed with SuperScript IV using alpha and beta constant region primers for the blood and skin samples. An oligonucleotide carrying the Illumina SP2 primer and a UMI was ligated to the 3' end of the cDNA by means of T4 RNA ligase 1. The 12-nucleotide UMI consisted of two random hexamers with an eight-base spacer between the hexamers to prevent hairpin formation. From the second PCR onward, TCR alpha and beta chain libraries were processed separately and dual indexed for multiplexing. After pooling, the indexed libraries were analyzed by capillary electrophoresis and sequenced on either an Illumina MiSeq or NextSeq. PhiX DNA at about 5-7.5% was added to the libraries to raise base diversity and improve cluster recognition. The authors processed their data as follows. Demultiplexor extracted UMIs from read 2, combined them with read 1 TCR sequence, and split reads by sample indices. Decombinator identified V and J genes and V-J junctions and gave each TCR a five-part identifier that included V and J deletions. Collapsinator relied on UMIs to correct both sequencing errors and PCR amplification heterogeneity, producing a UMI-based abundance for each TCR. CDR3Translator converted identifiers to nucleotide sequence, translated to amino acids, and extracted CDR3 regions using terminal motifs. Error-corrected counts of alpha and beta TCRs from blood and skin were compared after being normalized to the amount of input RNA. TCRdb ran its own pipeline on the public reads, namely fastp trimming at Q25 and MiXCR clone calling, and kept in-frame beta chains. Entries that share a CDR3 protein sequence are merged under the most common genes and DNA. In this record, the V and J calls reflect TCRdb's handling and not the investigators' own analysis. In all, the sample holds about 62,000 distinct CDR3 sequences, and 6% to 8.5% of those were seen once. Less than 20% of the sample rests with the top ten.

The sample belongs to a study of naive and memory T cell subsets (dated by TCRdb to the late 2010s). For the study in its entirety: The figure summarizing these samples reported some ten blood donors, 7 tuberculin skin test biopsies and 3 saline control biopsies. PCR2 was typically run as a SYBR Green qPCR and stopped at a set threshold, although low-input samples could use end-point PCR of around 6 cycles instead.

Using 3' ligation of a UMI-containing oligonucleotide to TCR cDNA, the study laid out a robust and sensitive protocol to amplify, sequence and analyze TCRs. Whole blood analysis involved drawing 2 to 2.5 ml of peripheral blood from adult healthy volunteers into Tempus tubes and then extracting RNA following the manufacturer's instructions. Total RNA was treated with RQ1 DNase, without cell sorting, prior to reverse transcription, with an input of about 1 to 1,100 ng being targeted. Libraries were prepared from skin biopsies and whole blood to test how robust the pipeline was in samples where T cells are a minority population. The germline V gene (reference sequence) supplies CDR1 SEHNR and CDR2 FQNEAQ. Inclusive of the bounding cysteine and phenylalanine, the CDR3 is 15 residues long. CDR3 DNA only is kept here, 45 bases in frame from base 1. V ends up 1 base short and J 9 bases short, with an unmatched junction base count of 3.

Here is what the overall study found, with its caveats: The RNA-based method was acknowledged as potentially sensitive to TCR transcript changes with T cell activation and differentiation.

This TCR was sampled from a female donor in good health. This chain is built from TRBV7-9 and TRBJ2-1, with 13 bases in between that match TRBD2. The CDR3 protein is CASSLVGLAGAEQFF. The DNA sequence is as follows: TGTGCCAGCAGCTTAGTTGGACTAGCGGGAGCTGAGCAGTTCTTC.